This is a list of T cell receptor beta chains from one sample in a study of cytomegalovirus exposure and HLA in healthy donors. Some clones are missing from TCRdb's copy, which holds only in-frame ones; the method was immunoSEQ multiplex PCR. The sample consists of about 170,000 clones, roughly 80% of them appearing once. The sample comprised PBMCs. These receptors were obtained from a male donor in good health and CMV-seronegative. CDR3s include the opening cysteine and the closing phenylalanine or tryptophan. Fields, in order: V gene, clone size, J gene, D gene, CDR3 DNA, CDR3 protein. D genes are given only for firm matches. Rows give clone size only sometimes, using once, few, many, or a class for an expanded clone.

V gene: TRBV6-1
clone size: .
J gene: TRBJ1-3
D gene: .
CDR3 DNA: TGTGCCAGCAGTGAACAGGCCTCCTCTGGAAACACCATATATTTT
CDR3 protein: CASSEQASSGNTIYF

V gene: TRBV5-1
clone size: .
J gene: TRBJ2-3
D gene: TRBD1
CDR3 DNA: TGCGCCAGCAGCTTTAGCAACCGGGACAGGGGAGGCACAGATACGCAGTATTTT
CDR3 protein: CASSFSNRDRGGTDTQYF

V gene: TRBV19
clone size: .
J gene: TRBJ2-7
D gene: TRBD1
CDR3 DNA: TGTGCCAGTAGTATGGGGACAGGGGGAGCCTACGAGCAGTACTTC
CDR3 protein: CASSMGTGGAYEQYF

V gene: TRBV7-9
clone size: .
J gene: TRBJ2-6
D gene: .
CDR3 DNA: TGTGCCAGCAGCTTAGTAGTGTCTGGGGCCAACGTCCTGACTTTC
CDR3 protein: CASSLVVSGANVLTF

V gene: TRBV7-9
clone size: .
J gene: TRBJ2-7
D gene: TRBD1
CDR3 DNA: TGTGCCAGCAGCTCGATCGGACAGGCGCGCTCCTACGAGCAGTACTTC
CDR3 protein: CASSSIGQARSYEQYF

V gene: TRBV5-6
clone size: once
J gene: TRBJ2-3
D gene: TRBD2
CDR3 DNA: TGTGCCAGCAGCTTGGGACTAGCGCGGACAGATACGCAGTATTTT
CDR3 protein: CASSLGLARTDTQYF

V gene: TRBV10-3
clone size: .
J gene: TRBJ1-2
D gene: .
CDR3 DNA: TGTGCCACGTCCTCACCAGGGTATGGCTATGGCTACACCTTC
CDR3 protein: CATSSPGYGYGYTF

V gene: TRBV6-1
clone size: few
J gene: TRBJ2-7
D gene: TRBD1
CDR3 DNA: TGTGCCAGCGACAGGGGGAGCTCCTACGAGCAGTACTTC
CDR3 protein: CASDRGSSYEQYF

V gene: TRBV10-1
clone size: .
J gene: TRBJ1-2
D gene: TRBD1
CDR3 DNA: TGCGCCAGCAGCAGAAACCCGGGACAGGGAAGAGCAGACTTC
CDR3 protein: CASSRNPGQGRADF

V gene: TRBV7-9
clone size: .
J gene: TRBJ1-2
D gene: .
CDR3 DNA: TGTGCCAGCAGCTTGCATTACAGGGATAACTATGGCTACACCTTC
CDR3 protein: CASSLHYRDNYGYTF

V gene: TRBV5-1
clone size: few
J gene: TRBJ2-2
D gene: TRBD2
CDR3 DNA: TGCGCCAGCAGCTACCTCAACCCGGGACTAGCATCGAACACCGGGGAGCTGTTTTTT
CDR3 protein: CASSYLNPGLASNTGELFF

V gene: TRBV29-1
clone size: .
J gene: TRBJ1-2
D gene: TRBD1
CDR3 DNA: TGCAGCGGAACTCAGGGGGCACGGAGTGGCTACACCTTC
CDR3 protein: CSGTQGARSGYTF

V gene: TRBV6-1
clone size: .
J gene: TRBJ1-3
D gene: .
CDR3 DNA: TGTGCCAGCAGTGAAGCGCAGTACTCTGGAAACACCATATATTTT
CDR3 protein: CASSEAQYSGNTIYF